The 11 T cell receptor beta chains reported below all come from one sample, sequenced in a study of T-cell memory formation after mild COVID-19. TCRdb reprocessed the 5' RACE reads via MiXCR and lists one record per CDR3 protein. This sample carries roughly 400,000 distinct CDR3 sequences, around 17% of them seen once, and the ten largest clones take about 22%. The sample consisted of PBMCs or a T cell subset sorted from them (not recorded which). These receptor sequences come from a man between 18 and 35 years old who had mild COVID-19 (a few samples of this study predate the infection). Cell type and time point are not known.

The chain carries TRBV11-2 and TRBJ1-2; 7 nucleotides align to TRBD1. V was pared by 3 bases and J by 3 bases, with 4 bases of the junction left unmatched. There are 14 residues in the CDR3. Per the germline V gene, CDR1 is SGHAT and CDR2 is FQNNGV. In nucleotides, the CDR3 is TGTGCCAGCAGCTTGCAGGGACAGCACTATGGCTACACCTTC. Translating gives CASSLQGQHYGYTF.

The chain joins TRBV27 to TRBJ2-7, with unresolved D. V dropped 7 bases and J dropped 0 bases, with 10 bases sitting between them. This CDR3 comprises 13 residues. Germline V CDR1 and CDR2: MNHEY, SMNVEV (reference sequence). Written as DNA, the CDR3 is TGTGCCAGCACCCCACCAAACTCCTACGAGCAGTACTTC. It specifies CASTPPNSYEQYF.

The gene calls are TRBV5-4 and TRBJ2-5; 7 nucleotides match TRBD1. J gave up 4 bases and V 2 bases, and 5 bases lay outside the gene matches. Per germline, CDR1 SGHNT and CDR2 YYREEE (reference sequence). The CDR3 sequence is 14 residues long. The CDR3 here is CASSFTGVGETQYF. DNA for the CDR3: TGTGCCAGCAGCTTTACAGGGGTAGGAGAGACCCAGTACTTC.

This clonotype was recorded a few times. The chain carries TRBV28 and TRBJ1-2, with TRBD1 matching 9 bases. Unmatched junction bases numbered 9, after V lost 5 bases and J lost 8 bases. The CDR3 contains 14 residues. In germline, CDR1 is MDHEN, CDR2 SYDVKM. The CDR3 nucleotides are TGTGCCAGCAGTCCACCGGACAGGGGAGGAGGCTACACCTTC. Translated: CASSPPDRGGGYTF.

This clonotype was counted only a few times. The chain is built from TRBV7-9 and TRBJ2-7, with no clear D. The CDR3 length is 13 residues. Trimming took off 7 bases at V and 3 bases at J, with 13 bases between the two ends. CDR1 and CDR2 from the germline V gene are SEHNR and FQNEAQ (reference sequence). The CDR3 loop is CASTQFGYYEQYF. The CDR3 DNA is TGTGCCAGCACCCAATTCGGTTACTACGAGCAGTACTTC.

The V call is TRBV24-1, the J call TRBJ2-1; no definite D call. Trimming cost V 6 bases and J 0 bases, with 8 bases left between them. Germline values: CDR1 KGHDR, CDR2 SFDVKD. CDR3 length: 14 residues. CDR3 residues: CATSFGYSYNEQFF. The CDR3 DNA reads TGTGCCACCAGTTTCGGCTACTCCTACAATGAGCAGTTCTTC.

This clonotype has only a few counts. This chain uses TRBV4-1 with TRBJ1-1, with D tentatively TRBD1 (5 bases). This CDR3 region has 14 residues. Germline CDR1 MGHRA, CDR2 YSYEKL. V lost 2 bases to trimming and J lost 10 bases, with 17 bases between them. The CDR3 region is CASSQPTRVEGAFF. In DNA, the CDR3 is TGCGCCAGCAGCCAACCCACCAGGGTCGAGGGAGCTTTCTTT.

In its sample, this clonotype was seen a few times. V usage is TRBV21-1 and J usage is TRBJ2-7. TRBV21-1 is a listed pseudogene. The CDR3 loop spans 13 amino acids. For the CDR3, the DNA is TGTGCCAGCAGGCTCGGCAAGAACTACGAGCAGTACGTC. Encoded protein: CASRLGKNYEQYV.

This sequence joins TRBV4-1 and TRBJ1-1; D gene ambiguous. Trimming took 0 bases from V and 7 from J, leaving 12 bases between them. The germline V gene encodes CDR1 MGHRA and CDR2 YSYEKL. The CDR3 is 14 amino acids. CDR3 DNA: TGCGCCAGCAGCCAAGAGCCGGGGAGGGATGAAGCTTTCTTT. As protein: CASSQEPGRDEAFF.

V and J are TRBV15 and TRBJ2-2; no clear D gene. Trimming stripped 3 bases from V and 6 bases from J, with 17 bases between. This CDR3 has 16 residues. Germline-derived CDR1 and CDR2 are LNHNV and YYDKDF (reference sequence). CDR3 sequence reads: CATSRGTVGNAGELFF. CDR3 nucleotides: TGTGCCACCAGCAGGGGAACGGTTGGAAACGCCGGGGAGCTGTTTTTT.

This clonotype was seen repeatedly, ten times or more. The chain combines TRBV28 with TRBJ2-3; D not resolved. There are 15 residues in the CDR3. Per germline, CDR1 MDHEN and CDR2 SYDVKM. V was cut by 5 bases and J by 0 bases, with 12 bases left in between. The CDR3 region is CASSPSGASTDTQYF. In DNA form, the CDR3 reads TGTGCCAGCAGTCCCTCAGGAGCTAGCACAGATACGCAGTATTTT.